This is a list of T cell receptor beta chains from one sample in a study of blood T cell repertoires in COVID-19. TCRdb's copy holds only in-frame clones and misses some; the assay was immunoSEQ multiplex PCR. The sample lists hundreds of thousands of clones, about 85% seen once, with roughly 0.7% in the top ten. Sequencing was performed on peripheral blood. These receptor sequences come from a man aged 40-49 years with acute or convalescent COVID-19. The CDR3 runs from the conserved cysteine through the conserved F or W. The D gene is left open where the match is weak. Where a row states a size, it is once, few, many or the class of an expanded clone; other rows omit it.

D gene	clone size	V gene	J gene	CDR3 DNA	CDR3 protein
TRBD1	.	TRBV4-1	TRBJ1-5	TGCGCCAGCAGCCGGGACAGCCGGAATCAGCCCCAGCATTTT	CASSRDSRNQPQHF
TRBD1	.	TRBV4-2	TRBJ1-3	TGTGCCAGCAGCCAAGAGACAGGGGGCAACACCATATATTTT	CASSQETGGNTIYF
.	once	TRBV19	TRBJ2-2	TGTGCCAGTAGTATGCGACAGGCCGGCACCGGGGAGCTGTTTTTT	CASSMRQAGTGELFF
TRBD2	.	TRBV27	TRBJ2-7	TGTGCCACCTCAACCGGACTAGCGCCTAGTCGGGAGCAGTACTTC	CATSTGLAPSREQYF
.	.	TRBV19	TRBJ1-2	TGTGCCAGTAGCTTTGTTACAGGGAATCTTAACTATGGCTACACCTTC	CASSFVTGNLNYGYTF
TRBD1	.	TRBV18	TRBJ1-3	TGTGCCAGCTCACGAAACACGGGACAGGGTCGCACCATATATTTT	CASSRNTGQGRTIYF
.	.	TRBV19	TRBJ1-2	TGTGCCAGTAGTTCTGGGGCCGGTAACTATGGCTACACCTTC	CASSSGAGNYGYTF
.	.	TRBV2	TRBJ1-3	TGTGCCAGCAGTGAAGCGCTTGGGGGGGGGTCTGGAAACACCATATATTTT	CASSEALGGGSGNTIYF
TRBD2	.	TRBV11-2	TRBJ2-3	TGTGCCAGCAGTTTAACCGGGACTAGCGGGGCCCGACAAATAGATACGCAGTATTTT	CASSLTGTSGARQIDTQYF
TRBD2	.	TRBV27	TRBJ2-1	TGTGCCAGCAGTCCCGGACTAGCGGGGGACAATGAGCAGTTCTTC	CASSPGLAGDNEQFF
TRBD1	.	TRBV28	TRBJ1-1	TGTGCCAGCAGGGTCGACAGGGAATCCTATAGGATGAACACTGAAGCTTTCTTT	CASRVDRESYRMNTEAFF
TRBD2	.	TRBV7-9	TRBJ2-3	TGTGCCAGCAGCTTAACGACTGGGGGGGCAGATACGCAGTATTTT	CASSLTTGGADTQYF